These T cell receptor beta chains were read from a single sample in a study of T-cell reconstitution after alpha-beta-depleted transplantation in children. TCRdb re-called the PCR reads with MiXCR, one entry per CDR3 protein. The table has 450,000 to 700,000 distinct CDR3 sequences, roughly 30% seen once. Sequencing was performed on PBMCs, taken before TCRalphabeta/CD19-depleted stem cell transplant. These receptor sequences come from a boy under two years old with Wiskott-Aldrich syndrome, due to receive a stem cell transplant. CDR3s include the opening cysteine and the closing phenylalanine or tryptophan. Each record gives: J gene, clone size, V gene, D gene, CDR3 DNA, CDR3 protein. A D gene is named only where the DNA matches it firmly. A clone size is listed for some rows: how often the clone was seen (once, few, many), or a class if it is expanded.

J: TRBJ2-5; size: -; V: TRBV20-1; D: TRBD2; DNA: TGCAGTGCTAGTAAAAGTCGGGAGGGCCCTACCCCCGGGACCCAGTACTTC; CDR3: CSASKSREGPTPGTQYF
J: TRBJ2-7; size: -; V: TRBV5-1; D: TRBD2; DNA: TGCGCCAGCAGCTTGGCCAAGACTAGCCGTACCTACGAGCAGTACTTC; CDR3: CASSLAKTSRTYEQYF
J: TRBJ2-5; size: few; V: TRBV20-1; D: TRBD2; DNA: TGCAGTGCTAGTCGTAGCGGGAGAGGGCAAGAGACCCAGTACTTC; CDR3: CSASRSGRGQETQYF
J: TRBJ2-7; size: few; V: TRBV10-1; D: -; DNA: TGCGCCAGCAGTGAGATGGGCCCTTCGGACGAGCAGTACTTC; CDR3: CASSEMGPSDEQYF
J: TRBJ1-2; size: few; V: TRBV5-1; D: TRBD1; DNA: TGCGCCAGCAGCAACAGGACAGGATCCAGCTATGGCTACACCTTC; CDR3: CASSNRTGSSYGYTF
J: TRBJ2-5; size: -; V: TRBV9; D: -; DNA: TGTGCCAGCAGCGTAGGTCAGGGAGGAGAGACCCAGTACTTC; CDR3: CASSVGQGGETQYF
J: TRBJ2-2; size: -; V: TRBV29-1; D: -; DNA: TGCAGCGTTGACGACAGCTCGAACACCGGGGAGCTGTTTTTT; CDR3: CSVDDSSNTGELFF
J: TRBJ2-1; size: few; V: TRBV20-1; D: -; DNA: TGCAGTGCTTACCCGGGCGATGAGCAGTTCTTC; CDR3: CSAYPGDEQFF
J: TRBJ2-7; size: -; V: TRBV5-1; D: TRBD2; DNA: TGCGCCAGCAGCTTGGCCAGACTAGCGGGAAACGAGCAGTACTTC; CDR3: CASSLARLAGNEQYF
J: TRBJ1-2; size: few; V: TRBV27; D: -; DNA: TGTGCCAGCAGTAAAACAGGACCCAACTATGGCTACACCTTC; CDR3: CASSKTGPNYGYTF
J: TRBJ2-2; size: few; V: TRBV5-1; D: -; DNA: TGCGCCAGCAGCTTGGGGTCCTACGGCGGGGAGCTGTTTTTT; CDR3: CASSLGSYGGELFF
J: TRBJ2-3; size: -; V: TRBV3-1; D: -; DNA: TGTGCCAGCAGCCAAGTACCTGGGATTAGCACAGATACGCAGTATTTT; CDR3: CASSQVPGISTDTQYF
J: TRBJ2-3; size: -; V: TRBV20-1; D: -; DNA: TGCAGTGCTAGTCAGGGCGAACCCACAGATACGCAGTATTTT; CDR3: CSASQGEPTDTQYF